This passage covers 10 T cell receptor beta chains from one sample sequenced in a study of Graves' ophthalmopathy and Graves' hyperthyroidism. Amplifying from RNA transcripts, the study obtained TCR beta CDR3 regions. An initial RT-PCR round employing HTBI primers preceded a second-round multiplex PCR. Each CDR3 protein gets one entry after TCRdb re-called the multiplex PCR reads with MiXCR. The sample lists hundreds of thousands of distinct CDR3 sequences, roughly two fifths occurring once. Sequencing used peripheral blood. The receptors stem from an adult man with Graves' ophthalmopathy.

A few counts support this clonotype. The genes are TRBV20-1 and TRBJ2-3; TRBD1 matches 8 bases. The V gene end was trimmed by 3 bases and the J gene end by 1 base; junction bases not matched to a gene: 3. Germline values: CDR1 DFQATT, CDR2 SNEGSKA (reference sequence). CDR3 length: 14 residues. The CDR3 DNA sequence: TGCAGTGCTAGCGCGACAGGGGGCACAGATACGCAGTATTTT. Residues: CSASATGGTDTQYF.

This clonotype has a count of ten or more. V usage is TRBV29-1 and J usage is TRBJ1-3; D possibly corresponds to TRBD1 (5 bases). Germline-derived CDR1 and CDR2 are SQVTM and ANQGSEA. The V gene lost 2 bases and the J gene lost 4 bases, with 9 bases spanning the gap. This CDR3 has 13 amino acids. The CDR3 protein is CSVESGTGNTIYF. The CDR3 DNA reads TGCAGCGTTGAATCGGGGACGGGAAACACCATATATTTT.

The gene calls are TRBV12-3 or TRBV12-4 and TRBJ2-7, with 7 bases aligning to TRBD1. The trim removed 1 base at V and 9 bases at J, leaving 0 bases unmatched. This CDR3 has 11 residues. CDR3 sequence reads: CASSLGQGQYF. Here the CDR3 DNA reads TGTGCCAGCAGTTTAGGACAGGGGCAGTACTTC.

V and J are TRBV20-1 and TRBJ1-5; D remains ambiguous. V was pared by 0 bases and J by 9 bases, with 18 bases between. CDR3 length: 15 residues. Germline CDR1 DFQATT, CDR2 SNEGSKA (reference sequence). The CDR3 DNA reads as TGCAGTGCTAGAGATCTGGCCGGCCCCCCGGGGCCCCAGCATTTT. It yields the protein CSARDLAGPPGPQHF.

The chain combines TRBV29-1 with TRBJ2-5, with TRBD1 matching 8 bases. The germline CDR1 and CDR2 sequences are SQVTM and ANQGSEA. CDR3 length: 12 residues. V was clipped by 6 bases and J by 5 bases; unmatched bases: 5. CDR3 amino acids: CSVGQEGETQYF. The CDR3 DNA reads as TGCAGCGTGGGACAGGAGGGGGAGACCCAGTACTTC.

This clonotype was observed at least ten times. V usage is TRBV29-1 and J usage is TRBJ2-7, with D hard to call. The CDR3 spans 12 residues. In germline, CDR1 is SQVTM, CDR2 ANQGSEA. V lost 5 bases and J 0 bases, leaving 8 bases between the germline ends. CDR3: CSVQDYSYEQYF. CDR3 nucleotide sequence: TGCAGCGTTCAGGATTACTCCTACGAGCAGTACTTC.

This clonotype was counted many times. This sequence joins TRBV10-3 and TRBJ1-2, with 8 positions matching TRBD1. Germline assignment: CDR1 ENHRY and CDR2 SYGVKD. Unmatched junction bases numbered 5, after V lost 6 bases and J lost 2 bases. This CDR3 spans 14 amino acids. CDR3: CAISGGTGNYGYTF. For the CDR3, the DNA is TGTGCCATCAGCGGGGGGACAGGAAACTATGGCTACACCTTC.

V usage is TRBV9 and J usage is TRBJ1-5, with a possible D match to TRBD1 (5 bases). Germline V gene sequence: CDR1 SGDLS, CDR2 YYNGEE. V was clipped by 0 bases and J by 3 bases, with 10 bases between them. The CDR3 consists of 15 residues. CDR3 amino acids: CASSVVDSTNQPQHF. As DNA, the CDR3 is TGTGCCAGCAGCGTAGTTGACAGCACCAATCAGCCCCAGCATTTT.

Concerning this clonotype itself: A much larger clone differs by one base, so this may be a read error. The conserved closing phenylalanine or tryptophan is absent in this CDR3, likely reflecting a read error. The V and J genes are TRBV7-9 and TRBJ2-7; D unresolved. The CDR3 totals 14 residues. The V end was cut by 1 base, the J end by 5 bases, with 12 bases between. From germline, CDR1 is SEHNR and CDR2 FQNEAQ (reference sequence). CDR3: CASSLDSGWNEQYL. The CDR3 coding sequence is TGTGCCAGCAGCTTAGATTCGGGCTGGAACGAGCAGTACCTC.

This clonotype has a count of ten or more. The CDR3 region has the DNA TGTGCCATCAGTGGGGACAGGGGTGGTAACGAGCAGTACTTC. It specifies CAISGDRGGNEQYF. The genes are TRBV10-3 and TRBJ2-7, with 10 bases fitting TRBD1. Germline V gives CDR1 ENHRY, CDR2 SYGVKD. Losses at the gene ends were 4 bases for V and 5 bases for J; bases not matched to a gene: 5. This CDR3 is 14 amino acids long.